A selection of T cell receptor beta chains follows, all from one sample in a study of identifying expanded T cells in peripheral blood. TCRdb keeps only in-frame clones here, not all; method: immunoSEQ multiplex PCR. The table records around 130,000 clones, 70% to 90% of them present only once. Material: blood. The receptor source for this set is a person aged 18 to 70 in good health. The CDR3 runs from the conserved cysteine through the conserved F or W. The D gene is left open where the match is weak. The size field is filled for only some rows; it gives once, few, many or a size class.

j_call clone_size v_call d_call cdr3_nt cdr3_aa
TRBJ1-5 NA TRBV11-2 NA TGTGCCAGCAGCTTAGAACCGAAGGGGCAGCCCCAGCATTTT CASSLEPKGQPQHF
TRBJ2-1 NA TRBV6-5 TRBD2 TGTGCCAGCAGTTACGTAAGCGGGGGGGATAATGAGCAGTTCTTC CASSYVSGGDNEQFF
TRBJ1-4 few TRBV19 NA TGTGCCAGTAGTATTTCTTCGTCTGGCGTTGGACTGTTTTTT CASSISSSGVGLFF
TRBJ2-3 NA TRBV9 TRBD2 TGTGCCAGCAGCGCTCCGGGGGGGGTCGCAGATACGCAGTATTTT CASSAPGGVADTQYF
TRBJ1-2 NA TRBV7-3 NA TGTGCCAGCAGCTTGTTAGGGGATACTGGCTACACCTTC CASSLLGDTGYTF
TRBJ1-5 NA TRBV2 NA TGTGCCAGCAGTGAACAAGGGTTCAGCAATCAGCCCCAGCATTTT CASSEQGFSNQPQHF
TRBJ2-7 NA TRBV21-1 NA TGTGCCAGCATCGAGGGCGGATCCTCCTACGAGCAGTACTTC CASIEGGSSYEQYF
TRBJ2-7 NA TRBV6-5 NA TGTGCCAGCAGCCTTCGGTTGGACAGACCCTACGAGCAGTACTTC CASSLRLDRPYEQYF
TRBJ1-6 NA TRBV19 NA TGTGCCAGTAGTCAAAGAACACGGAGGATGGATTCACCCCTCCACTTT CASSQRTRRMDSPLHF
TRBJ2-5 NA TRBV4-3 NA TGCGCCAGCAGCCAAGATGGATTCGTTGGGGGAGAGACCCAGTACTTC CASSQDGFVGGETQYF
TRBJ1-1 NA TRBV5-4 NA TGTGCCAGCAGCTTTACGGACATAATGAACACTGAAGCTTTCTTT CASSFTDIMNTEAFF
TRBJ2-2 NA TRBV7-2 NA TGTGCCAGCAGCCAATTCACTTTAGGGTCCGGGGAGCTGTTTTTT CASSQFTLGSGELFF
TRBJ2-4 NA TRBV27 NA TGTGCCAGCAGTTTAAGGGCCTGGGAGAACATTCAGTACTTC CASSLRAWENIQYF
TRBJ2-3 NA TRBV30 NA TGTGCCTGGAGTGGGATGCTTGGGGGGACAGATACGCAGTATTTT CAWSGMLGGTDTQYF
TRBJ1-2 NA TRBV9 NA TGTGCCAGCAGCGTAGAGGGTGCCTATGGCTACACCTTC CASSVEGAYGYTF
TRBJ1-6 NA TRBV14 NA TGTGCCAGCAGCGGAAGGGCAGGTTTATCACCCCTCCACTTT CASSGRAGLSPLHF
TRBJ2-6 NA TRBV6-1 NA TGTGCCAGCAGTGAACCCGGCTCTGGGGCCAACGTCCTGACTTTC CASSEPGSGANVLTF
TRBJ1-1 NA TRBV6-6 NA TGTGCCAGCAAAGCCCATACAGTGAACACTGAAGCTTTCTTT CASKAHTVNTEAFF
TRBJ2-3 NA TRBV15 NA TGTGCCACCCGCGGCGGGGGCCGAGGGACAGATACGCAGTATTTT CATRGGGRGTDTQYF
TRBJ2-3 once TRBV25-1 NA TGTGCCCCGGGGGACCTTTGGCCCCCAGATACGCAGTATTTT CAPGDLWPPDTQYF
TRBJ2-2 NA TRBV7-8 NA TGTGCCAGCAGCTTGCGAAGCGGAGCAGCGAACACCGGGGAGCTGTTTTTT CASSLRSGAANTGELFF
TRBJ2-4 NA TRBV4-2 NA TGTGCCAGCAGCCAAGATCGACCTGGGGACATTCAGTACTTC CASSQDRPGDIQYF
TRBJ2-3 NA TRBV5-1 NA TGCGCCAGCAGCTTCTCGACCACAGATACGCAGTATTTT CASSFSTTDTQYF
TRBJ2-3 NA TRBV25-1 NA TGTGCCAGCAGTGAGCAGGGGAGACCTACAGATACGCAGTATTTT CASSEQGRPTDTQYF
TRBJ1-1 NA TRBV19 TRBD1 TGTGCCAGTCAGCCCGGGACAGGTGGTTTAGAAGCTTTCTTT CASQPGTGGLEAFF